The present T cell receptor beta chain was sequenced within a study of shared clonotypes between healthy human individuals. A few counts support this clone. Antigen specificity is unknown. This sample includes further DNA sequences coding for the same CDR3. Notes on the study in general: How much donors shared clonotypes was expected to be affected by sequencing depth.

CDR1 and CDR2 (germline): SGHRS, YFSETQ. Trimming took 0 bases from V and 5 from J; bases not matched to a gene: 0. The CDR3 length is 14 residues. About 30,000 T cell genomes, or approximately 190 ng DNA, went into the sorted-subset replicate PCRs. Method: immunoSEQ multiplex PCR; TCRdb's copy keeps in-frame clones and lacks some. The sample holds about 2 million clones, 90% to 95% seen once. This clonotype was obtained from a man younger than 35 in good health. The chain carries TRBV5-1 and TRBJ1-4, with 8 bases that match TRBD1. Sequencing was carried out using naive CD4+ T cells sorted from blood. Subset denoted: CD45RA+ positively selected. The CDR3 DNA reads TGCGCCAGCAGCTTGGGGACAGGGAATGAAAAACTGTTTTTT. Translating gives CASSLGTGNEKLFF.